This T cell receptor beta chain was identified during a study of OX40 agonist ivuxolimab in advanced cancers. The overall study: The study enrolled dose-escalation patients with hepatocellular carcinoma, melanoma, renal cell or head and neck cancer.

Study conclusions and caveats: Fewer expanded clones were found on average in CD4+ than in CD8+ T cells.

As regards this clone: The antigen remains undetermined.

Using immunoSEQ multiplex PCR, the repertoire was profiled, and TCRdb retains in-frame clones only, with some absent. The data contain about 66,000 clones, 86% of them singletons. Trimming removed 7 bases from V and 2 bases from J, with 12 bases in between. This CDR3 is 15 amino acids long. Germline V gives CDR1 MNHNY, CDR2 SVGAGI (reference sequence). The sample here was CD4+ or CD8+ T cells sorted from blood, taken in a trial of the OX40 agonist ivuxolimab. V is TRBV6-6 and J is TRBJ2-6; maybe TRBD1 (5 bases). The TCR comes from an adult with an advanced solid tumor such as melanoma, head and neck, liver or kidney cancer. The CDR3 DNA reads as TGTGCCAGCATCACCGACAGTACTGGGGCCAACGTCCTGACTTTC. This sequence encodes CASITDSTGANVLTF.